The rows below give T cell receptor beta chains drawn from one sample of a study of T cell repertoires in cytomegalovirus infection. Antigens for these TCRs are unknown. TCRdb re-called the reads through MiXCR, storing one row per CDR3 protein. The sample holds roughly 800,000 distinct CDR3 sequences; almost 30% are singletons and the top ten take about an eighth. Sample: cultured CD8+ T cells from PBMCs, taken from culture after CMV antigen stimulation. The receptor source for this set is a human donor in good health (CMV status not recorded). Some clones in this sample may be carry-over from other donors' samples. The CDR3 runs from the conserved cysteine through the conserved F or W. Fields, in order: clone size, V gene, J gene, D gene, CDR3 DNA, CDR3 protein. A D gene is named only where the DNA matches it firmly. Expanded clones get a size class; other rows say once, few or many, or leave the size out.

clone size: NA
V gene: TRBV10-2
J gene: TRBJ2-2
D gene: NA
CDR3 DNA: TGCGCCAGTACTCCCTACACCGGGGAGCTGTTTTTT
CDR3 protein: CASTPYTGELFF

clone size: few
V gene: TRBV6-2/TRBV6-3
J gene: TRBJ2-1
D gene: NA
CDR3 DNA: TGTGCCAGCAGTTACGATGAGGACAGCTCCTACAATGAGCAGTTCTTC
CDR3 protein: CASSYDEDSSYNEQFF

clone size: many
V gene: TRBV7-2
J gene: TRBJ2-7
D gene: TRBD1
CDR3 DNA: TGTGCCAGCAGCCGCGGGACAGGGGGCTCCTACGAGCAGTACTTC
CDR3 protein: CASSRGTGGSYEQYF

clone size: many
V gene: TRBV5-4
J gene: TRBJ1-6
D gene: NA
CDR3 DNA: TGTGCCAGCAGCTTGACGGGGGCGGGTTCACCCCTCCACTTT
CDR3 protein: CASSLTGAGSPLHF

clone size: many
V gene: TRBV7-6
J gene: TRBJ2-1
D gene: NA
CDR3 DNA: TGTGCCAGCAGCTTAGAGAAATACAATGAGCAGTTCTTC
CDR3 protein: CASSLEKYNEQFF

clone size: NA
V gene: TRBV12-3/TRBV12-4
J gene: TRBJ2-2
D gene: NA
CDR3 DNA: TGTGCCAGCAGTTTTTCTCCCGCCGGCACCGGGGAGCTGTTTTTT
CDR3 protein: CASSFSPAGTGELFF

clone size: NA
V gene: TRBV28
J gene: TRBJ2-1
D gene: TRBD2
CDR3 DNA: TGTGCCAGCAGAAGCGGGGTTGAGCAGTTCTTC
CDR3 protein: CASRSGVEQFF

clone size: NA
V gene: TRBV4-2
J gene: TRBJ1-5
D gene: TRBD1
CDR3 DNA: TGTGCCAGCAGCCAAGAGTTCGGCGGCAGGGGGGAGCAGCCCCAGCATTTT
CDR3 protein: CASSQEFGGRGEQPQHF

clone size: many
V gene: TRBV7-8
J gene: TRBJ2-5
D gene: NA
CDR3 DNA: TGTGCCAGCAGCCCCATTGGGGCGGATATAGAGACCCAGTACTTC
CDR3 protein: CASSPIGADIETQYF

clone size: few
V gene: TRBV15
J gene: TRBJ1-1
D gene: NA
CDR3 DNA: TGTGCCACCAGCTCCACAGGTTGGGGGCCGAACACTGAAGCTTTCTTT
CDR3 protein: CATSSTGWGPNTEAFF

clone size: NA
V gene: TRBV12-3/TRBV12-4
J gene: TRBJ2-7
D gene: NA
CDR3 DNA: TGTGCCAGCAGTAAGACAGCAAGGACCTACGAGCAGTACTTC
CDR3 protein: CASSKTARTYEQYF

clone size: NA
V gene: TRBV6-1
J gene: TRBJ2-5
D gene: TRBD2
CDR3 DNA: TGTGCCAGCAGTGAAGGCTACCTAGCGGGGTTCCAAGAGACCCAGTACTTC
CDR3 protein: CASSEGYLAGFQETQYF

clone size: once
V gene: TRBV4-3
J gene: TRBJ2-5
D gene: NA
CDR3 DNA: TGCGCCAGCAGCCAAGATTGGGATTTCGGAAAGACCCAGTACTTC
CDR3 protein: CASSQDWDFGKTQYF

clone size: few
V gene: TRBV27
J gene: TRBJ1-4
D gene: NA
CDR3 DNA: TGTGCCAGCAGGACGCGAAAGGAAAAACTGTTTTTT
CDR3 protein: CASRTRKEKLFF

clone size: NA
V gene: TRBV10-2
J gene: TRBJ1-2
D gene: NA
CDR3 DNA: TGCGCCAGCAGTGAGAACAGGGTGGCGAGTGGCTATGGCTACACCTTC
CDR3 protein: CASSENRVASGYGYTF

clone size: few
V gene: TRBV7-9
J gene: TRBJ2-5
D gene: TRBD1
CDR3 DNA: TGTGCCAGCAGCTTAGCGGGACAGGCCCAAGAGACCCAGTACTTC
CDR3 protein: CASSLAGQAQETQYF

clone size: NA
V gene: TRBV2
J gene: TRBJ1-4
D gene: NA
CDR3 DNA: TGTGCCAGCAGCGACCTTCGGGGCGCAACTAATGAAAAACTGTTTTTT
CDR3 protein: CASSDLRGATNEKLFF

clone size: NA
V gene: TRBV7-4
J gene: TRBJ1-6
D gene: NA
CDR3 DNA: TGTGCCAGCAGCTTACTCGACAGGATGTCAGACCATTCACCCCTCCACTTT
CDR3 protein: CASSLLDRMSDHSPLHF

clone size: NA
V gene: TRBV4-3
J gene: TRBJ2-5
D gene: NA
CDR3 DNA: TGCGCCAGCAGCCAAGATATCGCAGTCTCGGAGACCCAGTACTTC
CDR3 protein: CASSQDIAVSETQYF

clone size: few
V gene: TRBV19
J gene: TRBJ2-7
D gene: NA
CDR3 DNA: TGTGCCAGTAGTACCCCCACAGGGACCTACGAGCAGTACTTC
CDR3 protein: CASSTPTGTYEQYF

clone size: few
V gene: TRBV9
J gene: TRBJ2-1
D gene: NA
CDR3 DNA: TGTGCCAGCAGCGTAGGCGGGGCGTATGAGCAGTTCTTC
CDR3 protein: CASSVGGAYEQFF

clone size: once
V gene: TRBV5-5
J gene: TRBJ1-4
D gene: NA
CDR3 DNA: TGTGCCAGCAGCGCCTTCAGGGACTACCTTAATGAAAAACTGTTTTTT
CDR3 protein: CASSAFRDYLNEKLFF

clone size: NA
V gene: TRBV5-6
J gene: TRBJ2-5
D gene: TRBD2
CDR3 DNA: TGTGCCAGCAGCTTTGCTAGCGGGGGGGTCCAAGAGACCCAGTACTTC
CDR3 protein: CASSFASGGVQETQYF

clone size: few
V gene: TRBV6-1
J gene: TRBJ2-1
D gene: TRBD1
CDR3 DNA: TGTGCCAGCAAACTCATCGGGGGACAGGGGGACAATGAGCAGTTCTTC
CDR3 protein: CASKLIGGQGDNEQFF

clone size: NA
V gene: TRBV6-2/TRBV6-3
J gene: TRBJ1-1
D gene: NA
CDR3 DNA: TGTGCCAGCAGTTACCTTCCCACCATGGTGGGGATGAACACTGAAGCTTTCTTT
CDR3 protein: CASSYLPTMVGMNTEAFF

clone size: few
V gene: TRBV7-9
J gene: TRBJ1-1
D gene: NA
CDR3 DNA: TGTGCCAGCAGCGCCGCCCAGGGTCCTGAAGCTTTCTTT
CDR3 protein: CASSAAQGPEAFF

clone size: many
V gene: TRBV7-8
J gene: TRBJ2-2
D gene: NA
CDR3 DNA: TGTGCCAGCAGCCCTTTTAGATCGGTGAACACCGGGGAGCTGTTTTTT
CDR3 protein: CASSPFRSVNTGELFF

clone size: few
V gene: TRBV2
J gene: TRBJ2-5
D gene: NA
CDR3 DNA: TGTGCCAGCGGCGGCTCGTTAGAGACCCAGTACTTC
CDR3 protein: CASGGSLETQYF

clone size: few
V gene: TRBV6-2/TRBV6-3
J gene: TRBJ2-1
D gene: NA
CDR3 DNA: TGTGCCAGCAGTTACTCGGGTTCCCTAAGGGATGAGCAGTTCTTC
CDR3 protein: CASSYSGSLRDEQFF

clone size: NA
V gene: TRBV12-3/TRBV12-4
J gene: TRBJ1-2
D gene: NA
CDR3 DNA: TGTGCCAGCAGTTTTTGCTATGGCTACACCTTC
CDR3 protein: CASSFCYGYTF

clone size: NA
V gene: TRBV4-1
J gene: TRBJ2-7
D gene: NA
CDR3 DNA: TGCGCCAGCAGCCAAGCAGGGAACGACTACGAGCAGTACTTC
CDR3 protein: CASSQAGNDYEQYF

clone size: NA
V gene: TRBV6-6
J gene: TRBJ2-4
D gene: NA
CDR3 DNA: TGTGCCAGCACCCAACATCATCTAGCCAAAAACATTCAGCACTTC
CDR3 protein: CASTQHHLAKNIQHF

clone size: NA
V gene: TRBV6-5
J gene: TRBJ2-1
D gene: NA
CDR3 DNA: TGTGCCAGCAGTTCCGGGGTCCCCTCCTACAATGAGCAGTTCTTC
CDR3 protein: CASSSGVPSYNEQFF

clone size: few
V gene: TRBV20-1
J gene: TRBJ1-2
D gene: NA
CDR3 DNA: TGCAGTGCTAGAGATCTGATCACCAACCCGTACTATGGCTACACCTTC
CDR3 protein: CSARDLITNPYYGYTF

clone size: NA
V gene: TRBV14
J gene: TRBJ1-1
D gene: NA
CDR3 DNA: TGTGCCAGCAGCCAAGCATTCGAGGGAAACACTGAAGCTTTCTTT
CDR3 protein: CASSQAFEGNTEAFF

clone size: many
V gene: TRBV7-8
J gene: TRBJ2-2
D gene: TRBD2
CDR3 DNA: TGTGCCAGCAACGTAGCGGGCCGTTTGAACACCGGGGAGCTGTTTTTT
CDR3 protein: CASNVAGRLNTGELFF

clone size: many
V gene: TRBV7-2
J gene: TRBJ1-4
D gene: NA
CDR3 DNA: TGTGCCAGCAGCTTGGGAGGCGGTGGGAATGAAAAACTGTTTTTT
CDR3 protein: CASSLGGGGNEKLFF

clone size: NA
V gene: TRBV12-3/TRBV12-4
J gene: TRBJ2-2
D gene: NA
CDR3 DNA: TGTGCCAGCAGTTTATTGGACACGAACACCGGGGAGCTGTTTTTT
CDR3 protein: CASSLLDTNTGELFF